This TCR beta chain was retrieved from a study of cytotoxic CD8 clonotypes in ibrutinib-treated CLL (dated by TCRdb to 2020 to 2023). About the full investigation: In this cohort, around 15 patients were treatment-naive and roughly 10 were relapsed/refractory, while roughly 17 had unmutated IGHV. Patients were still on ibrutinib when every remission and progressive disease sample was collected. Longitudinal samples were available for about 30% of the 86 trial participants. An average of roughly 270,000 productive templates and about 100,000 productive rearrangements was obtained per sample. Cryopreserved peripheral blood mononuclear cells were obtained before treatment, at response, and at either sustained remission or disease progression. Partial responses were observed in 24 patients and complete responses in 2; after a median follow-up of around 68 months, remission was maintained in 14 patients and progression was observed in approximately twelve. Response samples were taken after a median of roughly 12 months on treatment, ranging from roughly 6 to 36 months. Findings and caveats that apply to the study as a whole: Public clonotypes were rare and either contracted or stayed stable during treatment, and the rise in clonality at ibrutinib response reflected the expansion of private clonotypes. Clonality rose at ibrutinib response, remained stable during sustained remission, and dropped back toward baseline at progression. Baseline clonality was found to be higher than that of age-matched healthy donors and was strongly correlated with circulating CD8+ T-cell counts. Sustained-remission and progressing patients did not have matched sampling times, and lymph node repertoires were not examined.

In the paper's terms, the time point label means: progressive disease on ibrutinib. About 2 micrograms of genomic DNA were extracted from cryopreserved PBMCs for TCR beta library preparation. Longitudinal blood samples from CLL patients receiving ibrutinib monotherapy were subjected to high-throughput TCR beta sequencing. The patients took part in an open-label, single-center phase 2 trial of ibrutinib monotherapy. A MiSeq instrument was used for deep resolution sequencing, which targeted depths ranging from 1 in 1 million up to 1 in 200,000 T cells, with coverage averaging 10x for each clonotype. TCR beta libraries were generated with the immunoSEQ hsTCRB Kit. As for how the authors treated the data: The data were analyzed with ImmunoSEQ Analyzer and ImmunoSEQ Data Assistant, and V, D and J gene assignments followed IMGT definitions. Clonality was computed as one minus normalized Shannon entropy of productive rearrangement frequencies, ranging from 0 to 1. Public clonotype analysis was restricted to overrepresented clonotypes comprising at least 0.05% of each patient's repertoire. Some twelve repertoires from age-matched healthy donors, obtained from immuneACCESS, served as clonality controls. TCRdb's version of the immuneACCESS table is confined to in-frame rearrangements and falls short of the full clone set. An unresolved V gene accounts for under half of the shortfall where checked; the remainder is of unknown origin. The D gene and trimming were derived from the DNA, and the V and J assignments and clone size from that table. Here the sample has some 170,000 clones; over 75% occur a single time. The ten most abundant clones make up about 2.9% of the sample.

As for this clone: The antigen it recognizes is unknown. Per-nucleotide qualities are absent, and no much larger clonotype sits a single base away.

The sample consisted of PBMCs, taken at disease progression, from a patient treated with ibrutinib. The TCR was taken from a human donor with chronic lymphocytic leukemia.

The CDR3 region has the sequence CASSQDSTVMNTEAFF. The DNA sequence is TGCGCCAGCAGCCAAGACTCGACAGTTATGAACACTGAAGCTTTCTTT. The rearrangement joined TRBV4-3 to TRBJ1-1; TRBD1 is a weak D gene call, 5 bases matching. A distance of 11 bases separates the germline ends of V and J, which lose 0 bases and 0 bases respectively. CDR1 is given as LGHNA and CDR2 as YSLEER, both from the germline V gene. Including cysteine and phenylalanine, the CDR3 has 16 amino acids. The sequence is cut down to CDR3 DNA, 48 bases in frame from base 1.